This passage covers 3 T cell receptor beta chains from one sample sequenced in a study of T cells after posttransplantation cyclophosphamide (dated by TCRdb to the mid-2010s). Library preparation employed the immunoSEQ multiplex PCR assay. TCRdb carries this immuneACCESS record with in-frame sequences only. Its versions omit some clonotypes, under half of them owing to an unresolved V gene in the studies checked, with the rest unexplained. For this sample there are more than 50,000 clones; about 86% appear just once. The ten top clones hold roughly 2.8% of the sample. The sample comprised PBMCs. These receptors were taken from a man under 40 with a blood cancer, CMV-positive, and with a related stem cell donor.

The CDR3 loop reads CASSPQGVRETQYF. The CDR3 DNA reads as TGTGCCAGCAGCCCACAGGGTGTGAGGGAGACCCAGTACTTC. This chain uses TRBV7-2 with TRBJ2-5; D perhaps matches TRBD1 (6 bases). V was shortened by 5 bases and J by 5 bases, with 15 bases between the two germline ends. The V gene's germline CDR1 is SGHTA and CDR2 FQGNSA. The CDR3 is made up of 14 amino acids.

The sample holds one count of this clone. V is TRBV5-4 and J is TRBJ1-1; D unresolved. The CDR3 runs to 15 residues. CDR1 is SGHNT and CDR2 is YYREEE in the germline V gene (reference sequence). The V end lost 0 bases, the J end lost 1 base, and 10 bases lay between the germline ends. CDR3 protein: CASSLGTSRNTEAFF. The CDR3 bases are TGTGCCAGCAGCTTGGGAACTTCCCGGAACACTGAAGCTTTCTTT.

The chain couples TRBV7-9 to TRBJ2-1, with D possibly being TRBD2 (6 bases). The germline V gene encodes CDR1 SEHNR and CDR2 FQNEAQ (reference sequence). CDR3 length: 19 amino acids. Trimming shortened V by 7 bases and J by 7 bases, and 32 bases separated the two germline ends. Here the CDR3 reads CASTHPFSDLANSINEQFF. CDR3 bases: TGTGCCAGCACCCACCCGTTCTCGGACCTAGCGAATAGCATAAATGAGCAGTTCTTC.